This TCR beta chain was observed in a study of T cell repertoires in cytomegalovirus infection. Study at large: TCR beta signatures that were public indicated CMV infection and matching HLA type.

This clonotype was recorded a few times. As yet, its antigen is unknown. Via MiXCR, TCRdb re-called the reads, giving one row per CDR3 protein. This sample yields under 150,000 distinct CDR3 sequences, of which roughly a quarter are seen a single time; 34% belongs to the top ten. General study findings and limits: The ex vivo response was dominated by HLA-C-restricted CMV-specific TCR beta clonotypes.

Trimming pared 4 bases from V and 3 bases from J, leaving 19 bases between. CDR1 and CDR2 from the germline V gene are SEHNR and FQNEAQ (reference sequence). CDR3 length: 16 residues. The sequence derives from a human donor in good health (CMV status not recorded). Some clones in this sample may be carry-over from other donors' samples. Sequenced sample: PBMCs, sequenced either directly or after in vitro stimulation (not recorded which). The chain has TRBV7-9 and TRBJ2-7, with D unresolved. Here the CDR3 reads CASSSLRRPARYEQYF. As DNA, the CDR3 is TGTGCCAGCAGCTCTCTCCGACGCCCTGCCCGCTACGAGCAGTACTTC.